The 26 T cell receptor beta chains reported below all come from one sample, sequenced in a study of beta chain features in type 1 diabetes. TCRB transcripts that were expressed got sequenced, as all of the isolated RNA had been reverse transcribed. Only in-frame clones appear in the TCRdb table, and some are missing; sequencing was by immunoSEQ multiplex PCR. The repertoire holds more than 150,000 clones, with 10% to 15% as singletons. The sample taken for sequencing was central memory CD4+ T cells from blood. The receptors stem from a woman in her late teens or twenties in good health.

This clone has only a few counts. The chain employs TRBV6-5 and TRBJ1-3; no definite D call. CDR3 length equals 14 residues. Germline values: CDR1 MNHEY, CDR2 SVGAGI. V was trimmed by 7 bases and J by 0 bases, leaving 10 bases between them. In DNA, the CDR3 is TGTGCCAGCAAAAGTGGCTTCTCTGGAAACACCATATATTTT. Its translation is CASKSGFSGNTIYF.

This clone came up a few times. The chain is built from TRBV7-2 and TRBJ2-1; possible D gene TRBD1, 5 bases. The CDR3 consists of 16 residues. The germline V gene encodes CDR1 SGHTA and CDR2 FQGNSA. V was trimmed by 5 bases and J by 2 bases, leaving 16 bases between them. The CDR3 is CASSVSGSAPYNEQFF. The CDR3 bases are TGTGCCAGCAGCGTCTCAGGGTCGGCCCCCTACAATGAGCAGTTCTTC.

This clone has only a few counts. This chain connects TRBV25-1 to TRBJ2-7; 10 bases fit TRBD2. Germline V gives CDR1 MGHDK, CDR2 SYGVNS. CDR3 length: 16 amino acids. V was clipped by 0 bases and J by 6 bases; unmatched bases: 8. The CDR3 loop reads CASSEYPLAGDGEQYF. The CDR3 nucleotides read TGTGCCAGCAGTGAATATCCGCTAGCGGGAGACGGCGAGCAGTACTTC.

This clone was picked up a small number of times. The chain combines TRBV5-1 with TRBJ2-3; perhaps TRBD1 as D (6 bases). Trimming removed 1 base from V and 1 base from J, with 7 bases in between. Germline lookup yields CDR1 SGHRS and CDR2 YFSETQ. The CDR3 is 14 residues long. The CDR3 nucleotides read TGCGCCAGCAGCTTGAACAGGGGCACAGATACGCAGTATTTT. This gives the protein CASSLNRGTDTQYF.

This clone was seen more than once but under ten times. The rearrangement joins TRBV11-1 to TRBJ2-7, with TRBD1 matching 10 bases. CDR1 is SGHAT, CDR2 FQDESV, per germline (reference sequence). This CDR3 has 14 residues. V shed 5 bases, J shed 7 bases, and the junction held 8 bases outside the gene matches. CDR3 protein: CASSRGQGMSEQYF. The CDR3 nucleotides read TGTGCCAGCAGCCGGGGACAGGGGATGAGTGAGCAGTACTTC.

This CDR3 is CASRLDPPRGGYTF. CDR3 nucleotide sequence: TGTGCAAGTCGCTTAGACCCACCAAGGGGAGGCTACACCTTC. The V gene is TRBV12-2, the J gene TRBJ1-2; the D segment call TRBD1 is taken from the table without a DNA check. TRBV12-2 is a pseudogene locus. The CDR3 spans 14 residues.

This clone has a handful of counts. V usage is TRBV30 and J usage is TRBJ1-1; no firm D call. The CDR3 extends over 11 amino acids. V was clipped by 1 base and J by 9 bases, with 9 bases between them. Germline CDR1 is GTSNPN and CDR2 is SVGIG (reference sequence). The CDR3 loop is CAWSANFKAFF. The CDR3 DNA sequence: TGTGCCTGGAGTGCTAACTTTAAAGCTTTCTTT. The variable domain in full, with the rest retrieved from reference TRBV30 and TRBJ1-1, is SQTIHQWPATLVQPVGSPLSLECTVEGTSNPNLYWYRQAAGRGLQLLFYSVGIGQISSEVPQNLSASRPQDRQFILSSKKLLLSDSGFYLCAWSANFKAFFGQGTRLTVV.

J is TRBJ2-7 and V is TRBV6-1; TRBD1 might be the D (6 bases). Looked up from germline, CDR1 is MNHNS and CDR2 is SASEGT. V lost 2 bases and J 1 base, leaving 12 bases between the germline ends. This CDR3 contains 15 residues. CDR3 sequence: CASSELGQGSYEQYF. The CDR3, as DNA: TGTGCCAGCAGTGAACTAGGGCAGGGGTCCTACGAGCAGTACTTC.

The V gene is TRBV28, the J gene TRBJ1-4, with TRBD1 identical over 10 bases. Germline V gene lookup returns CDR1 MDHEN and CDR2 SYDVKM. The CDR3 has 15 amino acids. V lost 10 bases to trimming and J lost 6 bases; unmatched junction nucleotides: 11. The CDR3 sequence is CATSLTGTGDEKLFF. CDR3 DNA sequence: TGTGCCACCTCGTTAACCGGGACAGGGGATGAAAAACTGTTTTTT.

The chain links TRBV19 to TRBJ2-3, with unresolved D. This CDR3 region has 15 residues. Germline V lookup: CDR1 LNHDA, CDR2 SQIVND (reference sequence). V lost 0 bases and J 4 bases, leaving 11 bases between the germline ends. CDR3 nucleotide sequence: TGTGCCAGTAGTATAGAGTCGCGCCGGGCAGATACGCAGTATTTT. It translates to CASSIESRRADTQYF.

The chain has TRBV29-1 and TRBJ2-7, with TRBD1 matching 10 bases. Germline CDR1 and CDR2: SQVTM and ANQGSEA. The V segment lost 2 bases and the J segment 7 bases; nucleotides outside the gene matches: 8. The CDR3 is made up of 14 amino acids. CDR3 region: CSVELWTGGREQYF. The CDR3 nucleotides are TGCAGCGTTGAACTATGGACAGGGGGAAGAGAGCAGTACTTC.

This chain links TRBV2 with TRBJ2-7, with D perhaps TRBD1 (5 bases). V dropped 4 bases and J dropped 3 bases, with 10 bases sitting between them. The CDR3 contains 13 residues. Germline lookup yields CDR1 SNHLY and CDR2 FYNNEI. The CDR3 protein is CASSGQIYYEQYF. CDR3 nucleotide sequence: TGTGCCAGCAGTGGACAGATCTACTACGAGCAGTACTTC. The full variable domain, with the rest looked up from reference TRBV2 and TRBJ2-7, is EPEVTQTPSHQVTQMGQEVILRCVPISNHLYFYWYRQILGQKVEFLVSFYNNEISEKSEIFDDQFSVERPDGSNFTLKIRSTKLEDSAMYFCASSGQIYYEQYFGPGTRLTVT.

This clone was detected only a few times. This chain joins TRBV9 and TRBJ1-3, with unresolved D. The CDR3 runs 13 residues. V gave up 4 bases and J gave up 3 bases, with 8 bases separating them. Germline V gene sequence: CDR1 SGDLS, CDR2 YYNGEE. CDR3 in amino acids: CASSPRFGNTIYF. CDR3 coding DNA: TGTGCCAGCAGCCCCAGGTTTGGAAACACCATATATTTT. Full variable domain (rest looked up from reference TRBV9 and TRBJ1-3): DSGVTQTPKHLITATGQRVTLRCSPRSGDLSVYWYQQSLDQGLQFLIQYYNGEERAKGNILERFSAQQFPDLHSELNLSSLELGDSALYFCASSPRFGNTIYFGEGSWLTVV.

This clone occurred a few times. The chain combines TRBV6-6 with TRBJ2-6; the match to TRBD2 covers 8 bases. Trimming at V came to 2 bases and at J to 1 base, leaving 1 base not matched to a gene. CDR1 and CDR2 from the germline V gene are MNHNY and SVGAGI (reference sequence). The CDR3 loop spans 16 amino acids. CDR3 residues: CASSYRGGSGANVLTF. Written as DNA, the CDR3 is TGTGCCAGCAGTTACCGGGGGGGTTCTGGGGCCAACGTCCTGACTTTC.

In this sample, this clone turned up a few times. The chain uses TRBV28 and TRBJ2-7, with TRBD1 matching over 8 bases. V lost 2 bases and J lost 6; bases outside the gene matches: 6. This CDR3 has 14 amino acids. CDR1 is MDHEN, CDR2 SYDVKM, per germline. CDR3 bases: TGTGCCAGCAGTTTAGTCCAGGGGGCCGGCGAGCAGTACTTC. Encoded protein: CASSLVQGAGEQYF.

This clone occurred a few times. The chain has TRBV9 and TRBJ2-3; possibly TRBD1 for D (6 bases). Trimming removed 7 bases from V and 0 bases from J, with 12 bases in between. Germline-derived CDR1 and CDR2 are SGDLS and YYNGEE. The CDR3 is made up of 14 amino acids. The CDR3 is CASGIGQSTDTQYF. CDR3 sequence (DNA): TGTGCCAGCGGAATTGGACAGAGCACAGATACGCAGTATTTT.

This clone was seen ten or more times. This chain joins TRBV5-1 and TRBJ1-2; TRBD1 agrees at 9 bases. Unmatched junction bases numbered 14, after V lost 4 bases and J lost 7 bases. The germline CDR1 and CDR2 sequences are SGHRS and YFSETQ. CDR3 length: 16 residues. The CDR3 loop is CASSPAPGQGRGGYTF. CDR3 nucleotides: TGCGCCAGCAGCCCGGCTCCGGGACAGGGTAGGGGTGGCTACACCTTC.

This rearrangement joins TRBV18 to TRBJ1-5, with no clear D. Germline CDR1 and CDR2: KGHSH and LQKENI. Trimming took 3 bases from V and 9 from J, leaving 9 bases between them. CDR3 length: 12 residues. For the CDR3, the DNA is TGTGCCAGCTCACCTCAGGATTTGCCCCAGCATTTT. It specifies CASSPQDLPQHF.

This clone was observed a few times. CDR3: CASSQTPSGANVLTF. The DNA for the CDR3 is TGTGCCAGCAGCCAAACTCCTTCTGGGGCCAACGTCCTGACTTTC. The J gene is TRBJ2-6, the V gene TRBV7-2, with D unclear. Trimming took off 5 bases at V and 1 base at J, with 9 bases between the two ends. Germline CDR1 SGHTA, CDR2 FQGNSA. This CDR3 has 15 residues.

This rearrangement joins TRBV7-2 to TRBJ2-7; 7 positions agree with TRBD2. From germline, CDR1 is SGHTA and CDR2 FQGNSA. The CDR3 contains 13 residues. V trimming: 0 bases; J trimming: 5 bases; junction bases outside the gene matches: 1. Written as DNA, the CDR3 is TGTGCCAGCAGCTTAGCGGGAGGGGACGAGCAGTACTTC. The encoded protein is CASSLAGGDEQYF.

Ten or more counts support this clone. V and J are TRBV19 and TRBJ1-5, with 9 bases that match TRBD1. V lost 10 bases to trimming and J lost 4 bases; unmatched junction nucleotides: 8. The V gene's germline CDR1 is LNHDA and CDR2 SQIVND (reference sequence). CDR3 length equals 14 residues. The CDR3 here is CATYDRGGNQPQHF. CDR3 in DNA: TGTGCCACTTACGACAGGGGGGGAAATCAGCCCCAGCATTTT.

The rearrangement joins TRBV21-1 to TRBJ2-4; the table's D call, TRBD1, was not checked against the DNA. TRBV21-1 is reported as a pseudogene. The CDR3 length is 17 residues. The CDR3 reads CASSTNYRAEAKNIQYF. CDR3 in DNA: TGTGCCAGCAGCACCAATTACAGGGCGGAAGCCAAAAACATTCAGTACTTC.

In its sample, this clone was seen a few times. The chain recombines TRBV6-1 with TRBJ2-3, with D uncertain. With 5 bases removed from V and 4 bases from J, the gap between germline ends came to 10 bases. The CDR3 length is 13 residues. The germline CDR1 and CDR2 sequences are MNHNS and SASEGT. CDR3 in amino acids: CASSFLRADTQYF. The CDR3 coding sequence is TGTGCCAGCAGTTTCCTTCGGGCAGATACGCAGTATTTT.

This chain links TRBV5-6 with TRBJ2-1; 7 bases match TRBD2. Germline CDR1 reads SGHDT; CDR2 reads YYEEEE. The CDR3 length is 13 residues. V lost 3 bases, J lost 10 bases, and 7 bases stayed unmatched. For the CDR3, the DNA is TGTGCCAGCAGCTCACTAGCGCGGGAAGAGCAGTTCTTC. Translation: CASSSLAREEQFF.

The table lists this clone with a few counts. The J gene is TRBJ1-2, the V gene TRBV6-6; 7 bases line up with TRBD1. CDR1 MNHNY and CDR2 SVGAGI come from the germline V gene (reference sequence). This CDR3 has 12 amino acids. Losses at the gene ends were 6 bases for V and 6 bases for J; bases not matched to a gene: 4. The CDR3 DNA reads as TGTGCCAGCAGCATAGACAGGGATGGCTACACCTTC. Translating it yields CASSIDRDGYTF.

The V gene is TRBV4-1, the J gene TRBJ1-1, with D uncertain. In germline, CDR1 is MGHRA, CDR2 YSYEKL. The CDR3 is 14 residues long. Trimming pared 1 base from V and 5 bases from J, leaving 11 bases between. The CDR3 sequence is CASSQGPGSTEAFF. The CDR3 bases are TGCGCCAGCAGCCAAGGTCCGGGGAGTACTGAAGCTTTCTTT.